This entry lists 5 T cell receptor beta chains sequenced from one sample in a study of cytomegalovirus exposure and HLA in healthy donors. The PCR ran on 60 Vbeta and 13 Jbeta primers. Assay used: immunoSEQ multiplex PCR; TCRdb lists only in-frame clones, some missing. The table has 170,000 or so clones, 75% to 85% seen once. Sequencing was performed on PBMCs. The receptors here all came from a boy aged 5-17 years in good health and CMV-seronegative.

The chain links TRBV19 to TRBJ2-4; a possible D gene is TRBD1 (6 bases). The CDR3 length is 14 residues. Germline V gene lookup returns CDR1 LNHDA and CDR2 SQIVND (reference sequence). Trimming pared 5 bases from V and 2 bases from J, leaving 10 bases between. The CDR3 DNA sequence: TGTGCCAGTAGTGGCAGGGGTTCCAAAAACATTCAGTACTTC. Protein product: CASSGRGSKNIQYF.

On this clone: At one of its ends the junction is not consistent with the germline gene, which may arise from a read error. The gene calls are TRBV5-6 and TRBJ2-7, with 9 bases aligning to TRBD1. The CDR3 loop spans 12 amino acids. Germline assignment: CDR1 SGHDT and CDR2 YYEEEE. CDR3: CASSRAGTGHGF. The CDR3 region has the DNA TGTGCCAGCAGCCGAGCCGGGACAGGGCATGGCTTC.

The chain is built from TRBV29-1 and TRBJ2-2; 8 positions match TRBD1. CDR1 SQVTM and CDR2 ANQGSEA come from the germline V gene. The CDR3 totals 14 residues. The trim removed 3 bases at V and 4 bases at J, leaving 4 bases unmatched. The CDR3, as DNA: TGCAGCGTTGAGGACAGGGTGACCACCGGGGAGCTGTTTTTT. Its translation: CSVEDRVTTGELFF.

The CDR3 DNA reads TGTGCCAGCAGCTTAGGTCCTAGCGGGGGGGCCATCGGGGAGCTGTTTTTT. Encoded protein: CASSLGPSGGAIGELFF. The V gene is TRBV7-6, the J gene TRBJ2-2; 12 bases fit TRBD2. V lost 1 base and J lost 7; bases outside the gene matches: 7. The CDR3 runs to 17 residues. Per germline, CDR1 SGHVS and CDR2 FNYEAQ.

The rearrangement uses TRBV27 and TRBJ2-6; 9 nucleotides agree with TRBD1. The CDR3 is 15 amino acids. Germline V gene sequence: CDR1 MNHEY, CDR2 SMNVEV (reference sequence). V shed 8 bases, J shed 0 bases, and the junction held 2 bases outside the gene matches. The CDR3 DNA reads as TGTGCCAGCGGGGACAGGGACTCTGGGGCCAACGTCCTGACTTTC. Translated: CASGDRDSGANVLTF.